The rows below give T cell receptor beta chains drawn from one sample of a study of OX40 agonist ivuxolimab in advanced cancers. Profiling relied on immunoSEQ multiplex PCR, and the TCRdb table lists in-frame clones only, not all of them. The table shows some 47,000 clones, with 70% to 80% occurring only once. The specimen comprised CD4+ or CD8+ T cells sorted from blood, sampled in a trial of the OX40 agonist ivuxolimab. These receptors were collected from an adult with an advanced solid tumor such as melanoma, head and neck, liver or kidney cancer. CDR3s include the opening cysteine and the closing phenylalanine or tryptophan. The D gene is left open where the match is weak. Some rows mark clone size as missing; the rest say once, few, many or name a class of expanded clone.

D: -
V: TRBV30
length: 11
J: TRBJ2-5
size: -
DNA: TGTGCCTGGGGGATACAGGGACCCCAGTACTTC
CDR3: CAWGIQGPQYF

D: -
V: TRBV29-1
length: 14
J: TRBJ2-5
size: -
DNA: TGCAGCGTTGGGGAACCCCGCATCCAGGAGACCCAGTACTTC
CDR3: CSVGEPRIQETQYF

D: -
V: TRBV19
length: 12
J: TRBJ2-3
size: once
DNA: TGTGCCAGTAGTATCGCCGGAAATACGCAGTATTTT
CDR3: CASSIAGNTQYF

D: -
V: TRBV4-3
length: 15
J: TRBJ2-1
size: once
DNA: TGCGCCAGCAGCCAAGCCCCTGGGCCCAACAATGAGCAGTTCTTC
CDR3: CASSQAPGPNNEQFF

D: -
V: TRBV6-4
length: 11
J: TRBJ2-7
size: -
DNA: TGTGCTCAGGGGGGGGTCTACGAGCAGTACTTC
CDR3: CAQGGVYEQYF

D: -
V: TRBV5-1
length: 13
J: TRBJ2-7
size: few
DNA: TGCGCCAGCAGCTTGATCAGCTCCTACGAGCAGTACTTC
CDR3: CASSLISSYEQYF

D: -
V: TRBV5-4
length: 15
J: TRBJ1-4
size: many
DNA: TGTGCCAGCAGCTTGGGACAAATCGGAGGTGAAAAACTGTTTTTT
CDR3: CASSLGQIGGEKLFF

D: -
V: TRBV6-1
length: 14
J: TRBJ2-2
size: -
DNA: TGTGCCAGCAGTGAATGGCAGGGCGTCGGGGAGCTGTTTTTT
CDR3: CASSEWQGVGELFF

D: -
V: TRBV15
length: 15
J: TRBJ2-5
size: -
DNA: TGTGCCACCAGCAGAGATTCCGGGGGGCAGGAGACCCAGTACTTC
CDR3: CATSRDSGGQETQYF

D: TRBD1
V: TRBV19
length: 15
J: TRBJ2-7
size: -
DNA: TGTGCCAGTAGTTTTACGACAGGGAAAAGCCACGAGCAGTACTTC
CDR3: CASSFTTGKSHEQYF

D: -
V: TRBV5-1
length: 16
J: TRBJ2-2
size: -
DNA: TGCGCCAGCAGCTTCTTACTTGTCAGGGCGGGCGGGGAGCTGTTTTTT
CDR3: CASSFLLVRAGGELFF

D: -
V: TRBV6-5
length: 13
J: TRBJ1-5
size: -
DNA: TGTGCCAGCAGTTACTCTGAAAGGCAGCCCCAGCATTTT
CDR3: CASSYSERQPQHF

D: -
V: TRBV5-1
length: 13
J: TRBJ1-1
size: -
DNA: TGCGCCAGCAGCCCAAACAGAAACACTGAAGCTTTCTTT
CDR3: CASSPNRNTEAFF

D: -
V: TRBV5-5
length: 17
J: TRBJ2-7
size: -
DNA: TGTGCCAGCAGCTTATCCGCCGGGACCGAAAGCTCCTACGAGCAGTACTTC
CDR3: CASSLSAGTESSYEQYF

D: -
V: TRBV21-1
length: 15
J: TRBJ2-1
size: -
DNA: TGTGCCAGCAGCGATCACCCGACGGAACAAAATGAGCAGTTCTTC
CDR3: CASSDHPTEQNEQFF

D: TRBD2
V: TRBV4-1
length: 16
J: TRBJ2-7
size: -
DNA: TGCGCCAGCAGCCGGGCTCCGGGACTAGTAGAGGACGAGCAGTACTTC
CDR3: CASSRAPGLVEDEQYF

D: TRBD1
V: TRBV10-3
length: 10
J: TRBJ1-1
size: -
DNA: TGTGCCACCCAGGACAGGGAAGCTTTCTTT
CDR3: CATQDREAFF

D: -
V: TRBV7-2
length: 14
J: TRBJ2-7
size: -
DNA: TGTGCCAGCAAGCCCTATGGGGGTAGTTACGAGCAGTACTTC
CDR3: CASKPYGGSYEQYF

D: TRBD1
V: TRBV25-1
length: 14
J: TRBJ2-7
size: -
DNA: TGTGCCAGCAGCAAAGGACAGGGGAGGTACGAGCAGTACTTC
CDR3: CASSKGQGRYEQYF

D: -
V: TRBV18
length: 12
J: TRBJ1-2
size: few
DNA: TGTGCCAGCTCACCACAGGGACTTGGCTACACCTTC
CDR3: CASSPQGLGYTF

D: -
V: TRBV5-1
length: 14
J: TRBJ2-3
size: -
DNA: TGCGCCAGCAGCTTGTTTGCAGGGACAGATACGCAGTATTTT
CDR3: CASSLFAGTDTQYF

D: -
V: TRBV5-6
length: 16
J: TRBJ2-1
size: -
DNA: TGTGCCAGCAGCTTGTTCACAGGAGGATCCTACAATGAGCAGTTCTTC
CDR3: CASSLFTGGSYNEQFF

D: TRBD1
V: TRBV6-4
length: 19
J: TRBJ2-5
size: -
DNA: TGTGCCAGCAGTGACTCGACTCCCGGGACAGGGGGGATCCAAGAGACCCAGTACTTC
CDR3: CASSDSTPGTGGIQETQYF